Below, 9 T cell receptor beta chains from the same sample are listed, as sequenced in a study of cytomegalovirus exposure and HLA in healthy donors. 13 Jbeta primers and 60 Vbeta primers were used for the PCR. TCRdb's table, derived via immunoSEQ multiplex PCR, lists solely in-frame clones and lacks some. The sample includes 95,000 to 120,000 clones, roughly 70% of them seen just once. Sequenced sample: PBMCs. Receptors were obtained from a man aged 18-30 years in good health and CMV-seropositive.

The chain couples TRBV4-1 to TRBJ2-1, with D possibly TRBD2 on 6 matching bases. CDR1 and CDR2 from the germline V gene are MGHRA and YSYEKL. This CDR3 comprises 15 residues. Trimming pared 0 bases from V and 7 bases from J, leaving 13 bases between. CDR3 in DNA: TGCGCCAGCAGCCAAGATTCCGGGGACTTGAATGAGCAGTTCTTC. Translating gives CASSQDSGDLNEQFF.

The chain carries TRBV25-1 and TRBJ2-7, with TRBD1 identical over 7 bases. CDR3 size: 16 residues. V was pared by 4 bases and J by 2 bases, with 11 bases of the junction left unmatched. CDR1 MGHDK and CDR2 SYGVNS come from the germline V gene. The CDR3 protein is CASSGGRTGDPYEQYF. In nucleotides, the CDR3 is TGTGCCAGCAGTGGGGGGCGGACAGGTGATCCCTACGAGCAGTACTTC.

The chain links TRBV6-5 to TRBJ2-2; TRBD1 aligns across 7 bases. Germline V gives CDR1 MNHEY, CDR2 SVGAGI. This CDR3 is built from 16 residues. The V segment lost 2 bases and the J segment 2 bases; nucleotides outside the gene matches: 5. In DNA, the CDR3 is TGTGCCAGCAGTTACACGGGACAGCCAAACACCGGGGAGCTGTTTTTT. The encoded protein is CASSYTGQPNTGELFF.

This clone occurred a few times. The V call is TRBV7-8, the J call TRBJ1-1; the match to TRBD1 covers 11 bases. V lost 1 base and J lost 6; bases outside the gene matches: 7. This CDR3 has 16 residues. Germline V gives CDR1 SGHVS, CDR2 FQNEAQ. CDR3 bases: TGTGCCAGCAGCTTAGGGAACGGACAGGGGGCTGCTGAAGCTTTCTTT. This translates into CASSLGNGQGAAEAFF.

The genes are TRBV6-1 and TRBJ1-2, with a weak D call TRBD1 (5 bases). The germline CDR1 and CDR2 sequences are MNHNS and SASEGT. This CDR3 has 13 amino acids. V was shortened by 6 bases and J by 7 bases, with 15 bases between the two germline ends. In DNA form, the CDR3 reads TGTGCCAGCAGGACCGCGGGGGTAGGTGGCTACACCTTC. Translation gives CASRTAGVGGYTF.

The chain uses TRBV29-1 and TRBJ2-2; D call uncertain. This CDR3 region has 13 residues. V lost 4 bases to trimming and J lost 4 bases, with 10 bases between them. CDR1 and CDR2 (germline): SQVTM, ANQGSEA. This CDR3 reads CSVAQSGTGELFF. The CDR3 DNA reads as TGCAGCGTTGCTCAATCCGGCACCGGGGAGCTGTTTTTT.

The chain is built from TRBV18 and TRBJ1-1; D perhaps matches TRBD1 (5 bases). Germline CDR1 and CDR2: KGHSH and LQKENI. This CDR3 region has 14 residues. The V gene lost 3 bases and the J gene lost 2 bases, with 10 bases spanning the gap. CDR3 in DNA: TGTGCCAGCTCACCGGGCAGGGTTAACACTGAAGCTTTCTTT. Translated, it gives CASSPGRVNTEAFF.

V usage is TRBV13 and J usage is TRBJ2-4; maybe TRBD1 (7 bases). The CDR3 spans 16 residues. Germline V CDR1 and CDR2: PRHDT, FYEKMQ (reference sequence). V was trimmed by 5 bases and J by 1 base, leaving 15 bases between them. The CDR3 DNA reads TGTGCCAGCAGCGCCACAGGGGAGGTGGCCAAAAACATTCAGTACTTC. Protein: CASSATGEVAKNIQYF.

The chain recombines TRBV29-1 with TRBJ2-1; possibly TRBD2 for D (6 bases). The ends were cut back, 3 bases at V and 7 bases at J, with 10 bases in the middle. This CDR3 has 12 residues. The germline CDR1 and CDR2 sequences are SQVTM and ANQGSEA. CDR3 sequence reads: CSVEKEGNEQFF. Here the CDR3 DNA reads TGCAGCGTTGAGAAGGAGGGGAATGAGCAGTTCTTC.